The rows below give T cell receptor beta chains drawn from one sample of a study of blood T cell repertoires in COVID-19. The repertoire was sequenced with immunoSEQ multiplex PCR; TCRdb's copy has only in-frame clones and lacks some. Seen here are roughly 81,000 clones, around four fifths observed once, and the top ten hold 39%. The sample comprised peripheral blood. The receptors were gathered from an elderly man with active or convalescent COVID-19. Both conserved end residues are part of each CDR3. The D gene is left open where the match is weak. The listing skips clone size in some rows; elsewhere it reads once, few, many or a size class.

d_call: TRBD2; clone_size: NA; j_call: TRBJ2-7; v_call: TRBV15; cdr3_nt: TGTGCCACCAGCAGACCGACTAGCGGGGTCTACGAGCAGTACTTC; cdr3_aa: CATSRPTSGVYEQYF
d_call: NA; clone_size: NA; j_call: TRBJ1-1; v_call: TRBV4-1; cdr3_nt: TGCGCCAGCAGCCAAGAAGGAGACAGCCTGAACACTGAAGCTTTCTTT; cdr3_aa: CASSQEGDSLNTEAFF
d_call: TRBD1; clone_size: NA; j_call: TRBJ1-4; v_call: TRBV28; cdr3_nt: TGTGCCACCGCCTTGACAGGGCATAATGAAAAACTGTTTTTT; cdr3_aa: CATALTGHNEKLFF
d_call: TRBD1; clone_size: once; j_call: TRBJ2-5; v_call: TRBV7-2; cdr3_nt: TGTGCCAGCAGCCCGGACAGGGTCGGACCAGAGACCCAGTACTTC; cdr3_aa: CASSPDRVGPETQYF
d_call: TRBD2; clone_size: NA; j_call: TRBJ2-1; v_call: TRBV7-2; cdr3_nt: TGTGCCAGCAGCTCGGCGGGAGGGTATATCTTC; cdr3_aa: CASSSAGGYIF
d_call: NA; clone_size: once; j_call: TRBJ1-5; v_call: TRBV2; cdr3_nt: TGTGCCAGCAGTGGATCAGGGGTTAGCAATCAGCCCCAGCATTTT; cdr3_aa: CASSGSGVSNQPQHF
d_call: TRBD2; clone_size: NA; j_call: TRBJ2-3; v_call: TRBV28; cdr3_nt: TGTGCCAGCCATAAGCGGGGACGGACAGATACGCAGTATTTT; cdr3_aa: CASHKRGRTDTQYF
d_call: NA; clone_size: NA; j_call: TRBJ2-7; v_call: TRBV27; cdr3_nt: TGTGCCAGCAGTTTAGTTAGCGGAACAGCTAGTACGGAGCAGTACTTC; cdr3_aa: CASSLVSGTASTEQYF
d_call: NA; clone_size: NA; j_call: TRBJ1-2; v_call: TRBV5-4; cdr3_nt: TGTGCCAGCAGCTTGAGTCAGGGGCGGGCCTATGGCTACACCTTC; cdr3_aa: CASSLSQGRAYGYTF
d_call: NA; clone_size: NA; j_call: TRBJ2-1; v_call: TRBV5-1; cdr3_nt: TGCGCCAGCAGCCAAGCCGGGACTCCGGTTAACAATGAGCAGTTCTTC; cdr3_aa: CASSQAGTPVNNEQFF
d_call: TRBD1; clone_size: NA; j_call: TRBJ2-3; v_call: TRBV30; cdr3_nt: TGTGCCTGGGCCCGGACAGGGGCTTTAGGCACAGATACGCAGTATTTT; cdr3_aa: CAWARTGALGTDTQYF
d_call: NA; clone_size: few; j_call: TRBJ2-5; v_call: TRBV19; cdr3_nt: TGTGCCAGTAGTATAGAAGCGGGAGAGACCCAGTACTTC; cdr3_aa: CASSIEAGETQYF
d_call: NA; clone_size: few; j_call: TRBJ1-1; v_call: TRBV2; cdr3_nt: TGTGCCGGGTTAACCGGGACAATGAACACTGAAGCTTTCTTT; cdr3_aa: CAGLTGTMNTEAFF
d_call: NA; clone_size: NA; j_call: TRBJ2-3; v_call: TRBV10-3; cdr3_nt: TGTGCCATCAGTGGAGACATAGATACGCAGTATTTT; cdr3_aa: CAISGDIDTQYF
d_call: NA; clone_size: NA; j_call: TRBJ1-1; v_call: TRBV5-1; cdr3_nt: TGCGCCAGCAGCTTGGACAGGCTGAACACTGAAGCTTTCTTT; cdr3_aa: CASSLDRLNTEAFF
d_call: NA; clone_size: NA; j_call: TRBJ2-7; v_call: TRBV7-9; cdr3_nt: TGTGCCAGCAGCACGAGAGGGATATACGAGCAGTACTTC; cdr3_aa: CASSTRGIYEQYF
d_call: NA; clone_size: NA; j_call: TRBJ1-1; v_call: TRBV18; cdr3_nt: TGTGCCAGCTCACCACCTCAGGGGCCCGGGGTGGCTTTCTTT; cdr3_aa: CASSPPQGPGVAFF
d_call: NA; clone_size: NA; j_call: TRBJ1-1; v_call: TRBV18; cdr3_nt: TGTGCCAGCTCACCTACGGGTGATGGGGAAGCTTTCTTT; cdr3_aa: CASSPTGDGEAFF
d_call: NA; clone_size: NA; j_call: TRBJ2-4; v_call: TRBV6-1; cdr3_nt: TGTGCCAGCAGTAAAGGGGAGGCAGACAGTCAAAACATTCAGTACTTC; cdr3_aa: CASSKGEADSQNIQYF
d_call: TRBD2; clone_size: NA; j_call: TRBJ2-7; v_call: TRBV28; cdr3_nt: TGTGCCAGCAGACGACTAGCGGGAGGCTACGAGCAGTACTTC; cdr3_aa: CASRRLAGGYEQYF
d_call: TRBD2; clone_size: NA; j_call: TRBJ2-7; v_call: TRBV14; cdr3_nt: TGTGCCAGCAGCGCCCGGACTAGCGGGATCGACGAGCAGTACTTC; cdr3_aa: CASSARTSGIDEQYF
d_call: TRBD1; clone_size: NA; j_call: TRBJ2-5; v_call: TRBV3-1/TRBV3-2; cdr3_nt: TGTGCCAGCAGCCAAGATTATGGGACAGGGATAGAGACCCAGTACTTC; cdr3_aa: CASSQDYGTGIETQYF
d_call: TRBD1; clone_size: NA; j_call: TRBJ1-2; v_call: TRBV29-1; cdr3_nt: TGCAGCGTTGAGTTAGGAGGGACAGGGGGCAGCTATGGCTACACCTTC; cdr3_aa: CSVELGGTGGSYGYTF
d_call: TRBD1; clone_size: NA; j_call: TRBJ1-2; v_call: TRBV6-4; cdr3_nt: TGTGCCAGCAGTGATTGGGACAGGGGGAGCTATGGCTACACCTTC; cdr3_aa: CASSDWDRGSYGYTF
d_call: NA; clone_size: NA; j_call: TRBJ2-7; v_call: TRBV11-1; cdr3_nt: TGTGCCAGCAGCGGCCACTACGAGCAGTACTTC; cdr3_aa: CASSGHYEQYF
d_call: NA; clone_size: NA; j_call: TRBJ2-5; v_call: TRBV2; cdr3_nt: TGTGCCAGCAGGAGGGGGGAGACCCAGTACTTC; cdr3_aa: CASRRGETQYF
d_call: NA; clone_size: NA; j_call: TRBJ2-6; v_call: TRBV5-5; cdr3_nt: TGTGCCAGCAGCTTGAACGTTGGGGGGGCGCTGTACGGGGCCAACGTCCTGACTTTC; cdr3_aa: CASSLNVGGALYGANVLTF
d_call: NA; clone_size: NA; j_call: TRBJ1-5; v_call: TRBV15; cdr3_nt: TGTGCCACCAGAGTCGGGGGGAGCAATCAGCCCCAGCATTTT; cdr3_aa: CATRVGGSNQPQHF
d_call: TRBD1; clone_size: few; j_call: TRBJ1-3; v_call: TRBV7-9; cdr3_nt: TGTGCCAGCAGTACAAAGTCGAGGGGGACAGTGGAAGCTGGAAACACCATATATTTT; cdr3_aa: CASSTKSRGTVEAGNTIYF
d_call: TRBD1; clone_size: once; j_call: TRBJ1-1; v_call: TRBV2; cdr3_nt: TGTGCCAGCATCCCGACAGGGGTGAACACTGAAGCTTTCTTT; cdr3_aa: CASIPTGVNTEAFF
d_call: NA; clone_size: NA; j_call: TRBJ1-1; v_call: TRBV20-1; cdr3_nt: TGCAGTGCCAAGGGGTGGGCTGAAGCTTTCTTT; cdr3_aa: CSAKGWAEAFF
d_call: NA; clone_size: NA; j_call: TRBJ1-1; v_call: TRBV18; cdr3_nt: TGTGCCAGCTCACCGGAGGGGTTTTTGTACACTGAAGCTTTCTTT; cdr3_aa: CASSPEGFLYTEAFF
d_call: TRBD2; clone_size: NA; j_call: TRBJ2-1; v_call: TRBV7-2; cdr3_nt: TGTGCCAGCAGCTTAAGGGCGGGGGAGGTTGAGCAGTTCTTC; cdr3_aa: CASSLRAGEVEQFF
d_call: TRBD1; clone_size: NA; j_call: TRBJ2-1; v_call: TRBV6-5; cdr3_nt: TGTGCCAGCAGTTACTCTCCGGGACAGGGGGCTTTTGAGCAGTTCTTC; cdr3_aa: CASSYSPGQGAFEQFF
d_call: NA; clone_size: NA; j_call: TRBJ2-3; v_call: TRBV2; cdr3_nt: TGTGCCAGCAGTGAAGGGGTGGGCCCAGATACGCAGTATTTT; cdr3_aa: CASSEGVGPDTQYF
d_call: TRBD2; clone_size: NA; j_call: TRBJ2-2; v_call: TRBV4-3; cdr3_nt: TGCGCCAGCAGCCGGTCGCTAGCGGGAGCTGGCACCGGGGAGCTGTTTTTT; cdr3_aa: CASSRSLAGAGTGELFF
d_call: TRBD2; clone_size: NA; j_call: TRBJ2-5; v_call: TRBV7-2; cdr3_nt: TGTGCCAGCAGCTTAACCGCGCGGGGGGGCCAGGAGACCCAGTACTTC; cdr3_aa: CASSLTARGGQETQYF
d_call: NA; clone_size: NA; j_call: TRBJ2-1; v_call: TRBV7-8; cdr3_nt: TGTGCCAGCAGCCTGAGACAGACCTTCTCCTACAATGAGCAGTTCTTC; cdr3_aa: CASSLRQTFSYNEQFF
d_call: NA; clone_size: NA; j_call: TRBJ1-5; v_call: TRBV19; cdr3_nt: TGTGCCAGTAGTATTCAGATTAGCAATCAGCCCCAGCATTTT; cdr3_aa: CASSIQISNQPQHF
d_call: NA; clone_size: NA; j_call: TRBJ1-3; v_call: TRBV5-1; cdr3_nt: TGCGCCAGCAGCCCATTCTCTAATCTACCTGGAAACACCATATATTTT; cdr3_aa: CASSPFSNLPGNTIYF
d_call: NA; clone_size: NA; j_call: TRBJ2-2; v_call: TRBV9; cdr3_nt: TGTGCCAGCAGCGTAGAAGGGGCGAACACCGGGGAGCTGTTTTTT; cdr3_aa: CASSVEGANTGELFF
d_call: TRBD2; clone_size: NA; j_call: TRBJ2-2; v_call: TRBV5-1; cdr3_nt: TGCGCCAGCAGCTTTAGCGGGGGGGATACCGGGGAGCTGTTTTTT; cdr3_aa: CASSFSGGDTGELFF